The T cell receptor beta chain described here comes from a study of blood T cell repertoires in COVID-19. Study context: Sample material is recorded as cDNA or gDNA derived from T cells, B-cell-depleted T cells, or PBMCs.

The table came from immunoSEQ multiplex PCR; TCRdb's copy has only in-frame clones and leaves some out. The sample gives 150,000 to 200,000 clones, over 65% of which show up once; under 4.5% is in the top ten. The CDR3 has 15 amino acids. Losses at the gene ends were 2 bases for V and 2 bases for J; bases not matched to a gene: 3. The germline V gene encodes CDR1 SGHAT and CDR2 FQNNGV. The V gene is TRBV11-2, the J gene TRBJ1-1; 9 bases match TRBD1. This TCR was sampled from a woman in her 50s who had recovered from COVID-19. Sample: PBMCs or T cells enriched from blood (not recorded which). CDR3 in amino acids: CASSLSTGGNTEAFF. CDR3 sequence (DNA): TGTGCCAGCAGCTTATCGACAGGGGGTAACACTGAAGCTTTCTTT.